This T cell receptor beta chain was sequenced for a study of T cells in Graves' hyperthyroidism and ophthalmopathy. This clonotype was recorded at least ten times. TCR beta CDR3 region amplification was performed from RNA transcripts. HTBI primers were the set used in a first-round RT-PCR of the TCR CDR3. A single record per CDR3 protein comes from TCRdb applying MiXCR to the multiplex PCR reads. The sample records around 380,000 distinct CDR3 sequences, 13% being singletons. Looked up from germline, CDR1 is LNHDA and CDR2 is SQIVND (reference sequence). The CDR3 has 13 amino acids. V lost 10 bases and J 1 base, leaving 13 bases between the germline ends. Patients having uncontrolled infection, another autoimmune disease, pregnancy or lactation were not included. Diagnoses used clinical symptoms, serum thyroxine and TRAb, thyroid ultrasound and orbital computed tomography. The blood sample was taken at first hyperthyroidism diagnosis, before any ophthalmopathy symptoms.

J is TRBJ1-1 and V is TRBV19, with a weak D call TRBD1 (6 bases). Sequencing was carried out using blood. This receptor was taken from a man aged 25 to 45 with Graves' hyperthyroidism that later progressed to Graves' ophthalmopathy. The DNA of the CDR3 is TGTGCCACCAAAAGGGGGGAGAACACTGAAGCTTTCTTT. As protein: CATKRGENTEAFF.